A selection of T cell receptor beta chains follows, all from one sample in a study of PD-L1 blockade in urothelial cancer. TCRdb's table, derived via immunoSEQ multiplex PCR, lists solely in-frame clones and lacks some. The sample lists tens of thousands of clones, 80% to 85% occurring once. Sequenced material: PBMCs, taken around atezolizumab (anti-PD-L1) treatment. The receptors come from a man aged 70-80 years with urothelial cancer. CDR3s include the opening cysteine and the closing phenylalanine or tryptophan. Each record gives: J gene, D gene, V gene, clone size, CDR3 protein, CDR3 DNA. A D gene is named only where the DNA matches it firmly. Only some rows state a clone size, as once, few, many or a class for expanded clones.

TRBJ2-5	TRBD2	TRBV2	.	CASRATSGTETQYF	TGTGCCAGCAGAGCGACTAGCGGGACAGAGACCCAGTACTTC
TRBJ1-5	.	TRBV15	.	CATSRDAGIDQPQHF	TGTGCCACCAGCAGAGATGCAGGGATCGATCAGCCCCAGCATTTT
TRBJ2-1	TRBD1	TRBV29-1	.	CSAADRGRGSNEQFF	TGCAGCGCCGCAGACAGGGGAAGAGGTTCCAATGAGCAGTTCTTC
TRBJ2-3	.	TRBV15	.	CATSRDGQTTDTQYF	TGTGCCACCAGCAGAGATGGACAAACAACAGATACGCAGTATTTT
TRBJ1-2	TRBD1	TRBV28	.	CASSRSPGQGDYGYTF	TGTGCCAGCAGTCGTTCACCGGGACAGGGAGACTATGGCTACACCTTC
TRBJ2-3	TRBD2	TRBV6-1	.	CASIAGGPLDTQYF	TGTGCCAGCATAGCGGGAGGGCCTTTGGATACGCAGTATTTT
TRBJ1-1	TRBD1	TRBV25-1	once	CASSERTGEAGAFF	TGTGCCAGCAGTGAAAGGACAGGCGAAGCTGGAGCTTTCTTT
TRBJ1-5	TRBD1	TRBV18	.	CASSGQDNQPQHF	TGTGCCAGCTCAGGACAGGACAATCAGCCCCAGCATTTT
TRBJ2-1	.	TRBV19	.	CASSVGSSYNEQFF	TGTGCCAGTAGTGTAGGGAGTTCCTACAATGAGCAGTTCTTC
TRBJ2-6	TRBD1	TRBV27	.	CASSRRDSYYSGANVLTF	TGTGCCAGCAGCCGTAGGGACAGCTACTACTCTGGGGCCAACGTCCTGACTTTC
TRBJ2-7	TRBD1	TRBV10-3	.	CAISESDRGPEQYF	TGTGCCATCAGTGAGTCGGACAGGGGACCCGAGCAGTACTTC
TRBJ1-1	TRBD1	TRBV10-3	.	CAIMRDRGQLTEAFF	TGTGCCATCATGAGGGACAGGGGGCAGTTAACTGAAGCTTTCTTT
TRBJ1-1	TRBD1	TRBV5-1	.	CASSLGTGIFTEAFF	TGCGCCAGCAGCTTGGGGACAGGCATATTCACTGAAGCTTTCTTT
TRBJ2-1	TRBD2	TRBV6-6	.	CASRSGTSGRNEQFF	TGTGCCAGCAGGAGCGGGACTAGCGGGAGGAATGAGCAGTTCTTC
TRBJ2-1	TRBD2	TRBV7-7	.	CASSLAGGPGNEQFF	TGTGCTAGCAGCCTAGCGGGAGGGCCAGGCAATGAGCAGTTCTTC
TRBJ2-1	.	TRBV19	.	CASSGRGHEQFF	TGTGCCAGTAGTGGGCGTGGGCATGAGCAGTTCTTC
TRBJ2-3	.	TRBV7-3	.	CASSFGGSPDTQYF	TGTGCCAGCAGCTTTGGAGGGAGCCCAGATACGCAGTATTTT
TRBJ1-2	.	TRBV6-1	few	CASSDNRAGGYTF	TGTGCCAGCAGTGACAACAGGGCCGGGGGCTACACCTTC
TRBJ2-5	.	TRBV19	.	CASSIRYRETQYF	TGTGCCAGTAGTATCCGGTATCGAGAGACCCAGTACTTC
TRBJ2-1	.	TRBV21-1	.	CASSKGRLAGTKNNEQFF	TGTGCCAGCAGCAAAGGACGGCTAGCGGGGACTAAGAACAATGAGCAGTTCTTC
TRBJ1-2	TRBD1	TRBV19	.	CASSTRTDRGYGYTF	TGTGCCAGTAGTACCCGCACCGACAGGGGCTATGGCTACACCTTC
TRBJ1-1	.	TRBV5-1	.	CASSFAGATGAFF	TGCGCCAGCAGCTTCGCAGGGGCTACTGGAGCTTTCTTT
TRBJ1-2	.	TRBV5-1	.	CASSPTPDIYGYTF	TGCGCCAGCAGCCCCACGCCCGACATATATGGCTACACCTTC
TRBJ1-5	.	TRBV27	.	CASSLSIAGNQPQHF	TGTGCCAGCAGTTTATCGATTGCAGGCAATCAGCCCCAGCATTTT
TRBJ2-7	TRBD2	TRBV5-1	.	CASSGLAGSNEQYF	TGCGCCAGCAGCGGATTAGCGGGAAGTAACGAGCAGTACTTC
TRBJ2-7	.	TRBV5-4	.	CASSLSVAGSYEQYF	TGTGCCAGCAGCTTGTCGGTCGCGGGTTCCTACGAGCAGTACTTC
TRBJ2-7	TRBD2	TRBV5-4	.	CASSLVTSGSDEQYF	TGTGCCAGCAGCTTGGTAACTAGCGGGAGCGACGAGCAGTACTTC